The 26 T cell receptor beta chains in this list originate from one sample, sequenced in a study of Ad26.COV2.S vaccination and SARS-CoV-2 variants. Generated by immunoSEQ multiplex PCR, the TCRdb table keeps only in-frame clones and is missing some. The sample records 320,000 or so clones, 90% being singletons. Regarding treatment: around 19 received Ad26.COV2.S at low or high dose, single or two shots; several received placebo; per-sample allocation not given. Collection of samples fell on day 63 after the first vaccine or placebo injection. Material: peripheral blood, obtained in a trial of Ad26.COV2.S vaccine versus placebo. The receptors were gathered from a person aged 18 to 65 who received the Ad26.COV2.S COVID-19 vaccine or a placebo.

CDR3 nucleotides: TGTGCCAGCATAGGGCTGAACACTGAAGCTTTCTTT. It encodes CASIGLNTEAFF. The gene calls are TRBV25-1 and TRBJ1-1; D is unresolved. The CDR3 contains 12 residues. The V end lost 7 bases, the J end lost 0 bases, and 6 bases lay between the germline ends. In germline, CDR1 is MGHDK, CDR2 SYGVNS.

DNA of the CDR3: TGCAGTGCCCGAGGACGCACTGAAGCTTTCTTT. Its protein is CSARGRTEAFF. The rearrangement joins TRBV20-1 to TRBJ1-1; D remains ambiguous. This CDR3 spans 11 amino acids. The germline gives CDR1 DFQATT, CDR2 SNEGSKA (reference sequence). The V and J ends lost 6 bases and 4 bases respectively, with 9 bases between them.

This clone was seen a single time. V gene TRBV5-6 combines with J gene TRBJ1-6, with unresolved D. V gave up 4 bases and J gave up 3 bases, with 14 bases separating them. Germline loops: CDR1 SGHDT, CDR2 YYEEEE. The CDR3 covers 16 residues. CDR3 coding DNA: TGTGCCAGCAGCGTGCAGGTTCTGGGCTATAATTCACCCCTCCACTTT. This sequence encodes CASSVQVLGYNSPLHF.

This clone appeared once. The chain joins TRBV28 to TRBJ2-3; the match to TRBD2 covers 10 bases. This CDR3 comprises 17 residues. V lost 2 bases, J lost 11 bases, and 16 bases stayed unmatched. Germline V gene lookup returns CDR1 MDHEN and CDR2 SYDVKM. The CDR3 DNA reads as TGTGCCAGCAGTTTAAACCCGGGCGGACTAGCGGACTTAGGGCAGTATTTT. Protein product: CASSLNPGGLADLGQYF.

The rearrangement uses TRBV27 and TRBJ1-1; no firm D call. The germline V gene has CDR1 MNHEY and CDR2 SMNVEV (reference sequence). The length of the CDR3 is 13 residues. Trimming shortened V by 5 bases and J by 0 bases, and 7 bases separated the two germline ends. The CDR3 here is CASSPWMNTEAFF. DNA of the CDR3: TGTGCCAGCAGTCCTTGGATGAACACTGAAGCTTTCTTT.

This chain connects TRBV5-1 to TRBJ1-1; the D is unclear. V gave up 4 bases and J gave up 1 base, with 11 bases separating them. This CDR3 has 14 amino acids. The germline V gene has CDR1 SGHRS and CDR2 YFSETQ. For the CDR3, the DNA is TGCGCCAGCAGCCCTGGACCTTCGAACACTGAAGCTTTCTTT. It is translated as CASSPGPSNTEAFF.

The chain combines TRBV18 with TRBJ2-1; D call uncertain. Germline V gene sequence: CDR1 KGHSH, CDR2 LQKENI. This CDR3 spans 15 amino acids. V lost 0 bases and J 0 bases, leaving 6 bases between the germline ends. As DNA, the CDR3 is TGTGCCAGCTCACCACCCCAGAGCTCCTACAATGAGCAGTTCTTC. Protein sequence: CASSPPQSSYNEQFF. Combining the CDR3 with reference TRBV18 and TRBJ2-1 gives the whole variable domain NAGVMQNPRHLVRRRGQEARLRCSPMKGHSHVYWYRQLPEEGLKFMVYLQKENIIDESGMPKERFSAEFPKEGPSILRIQQVVRGDSAAYFCASSPPQSSYNEQFFGPGTRLTVL.

V and J are TRBV6-5 and TRBJ2-7; the D gene is possibly TRBD2 (6 bases). Germline-derived CDR1 and CDR2 are MNHEY and SVGAGI. The CDR3 consists of 14 residues. Between the trimmed V and J ends, which lost 0 bases and 4 bases, there was a span of 10 bases. The CDR3 loop is CASSYSGGRYEQYF. The CDR3 DNA is TGTGCCAGCAGTTACTCCGGGGGTAGGTACGAGCAGTACTTC.

The V and J genes are TRBV5-8 and TRBJ1-2; D remains ambiguous. Germline V gene sequence: CDR1 SGHTS, CDR2 YDEGEE. The CDR3 has 14 amino acids. With 3 bases removed from V and 4 bases from J, the gap between germline ends came to 13 bases. CDR3 nucleotide sequence: TGTGCCAGCAGCTACAAGAAAGGCCCCTATGGCTACACCTTC. Translation: CASSYKKGPYGYTF.

The CDR3 DNA reads as TGTGCCAGTAGTACCGGACCTTCACTGGAGGGGCAGTATTTT. Encoded protein: CASSTGPSLEGQYF. The rearrangement uses TRBV19 and TRBJ2-3, with D possibly TRBD2 on 6 matching bases. There are 14 residues in the CDR3. The germline V gene encodes CDR1 LNHDA and CDR2 SQIVND (reference sequence). Trimming shortened V by 4 bases and J by 11 bases, and 19 bases separated the two germline ends.

The CDR3 reads CATSRAPFAGQGSSEQYF. In DNA form, the CDR3 reads TGTGCCACCAGCAGAGCCCCGTTTGCGGGACAGGGTTCTTCCGAGCAGTACTTC. The chain links TRBV15 to TRBJ2-7, with 9 bases aligning to TRBD1. The germline CDR1 and CDR2 sequences are LNHNV and YYDKDF (reference sequence). J gave up 6 bases and V 1 base, and 16 bases lay outside the gene matches. The CDR3 spans 18 residues.

This rearrangement joins TRBV19 to TRBJ1-4, with D possibly being TRBD1 (5 bases). The CDR3 runs to 13 residues. Germline V gene sequence: CDR1 LNHDA, CDR2 SQIVND (reference sequence). The CDR3 bases are TGTGCAACGGCGACAGCAACTAATGAAAAACTGTTTTTT. It yields the protein CATATATNEKLFF.

The chain uses TRBV19 and TRBJ1-2; 8 bases map to TRBD1. CDR1 is LNHDA, CDR2 SQIVND, per germline (reference sequence). The CDR3 spans 15 residues. V shed 5 bases, J shed 2 bases, and the junction held 7 bases outside the gene matches. This CDR3 is CASSFEDRANYGYTF. The CDR3 DNA follows: TGTGCCAGTAGTTTCGAGGACAGGGCCAACTATGGCTACACCTTC.

The chain carries TRBV2 and TRBJ1-1; weak D call: TRBD1 (6 bases). Deletions cut 2 bases from V and 5 bases from J, with 15 bases between. Germline lookup yields CDR1 SNHLY and CDR2 FYNNEI. The CDR3 runs 15 residues. In DNA, the CDR3 is TGTGCCAGCAGTGAAAGATATGGGGGCTGGACTGAAGCTTTCTTT. As protein: CASSERYGGWTEAFF.

This chain connects TRBV7-9 to TRBJ1-1; possibly TRBD1 for D (6 bases). The V gene's germline CDR1 is SEHNR and CDR2 FQNEAQ (reference sequence). CDR3 length: 14 amino acids. The V end lost 3 bases, the J end lost 4 bases, and 12 bases lay between the germline ends. The CDR3 loop reads CASSFQTGLTEAFF. The CDR3 region has the DNA TGTGCCAGCAGCTTTCAGACAGGCCTCACTGAAGCTTTCTTT.

This rearrangement joins TRBV7-9 to TRBJ2-5; possibly TRBD2 for D (5 bases). The germline V and J ends were trimmed by 5 bases and 5 bases, with 15 bases remaining between them. This CDR3 spans 14 amino acids. Germline CDR1 is SEHNR and CDR2 is FQNEAQ (reference sequence). This chain's CDR3 is CASSPPGVGETQYF. The CDR3 DNA reads as TGTGCCAGCAGCCCGCCCGGGGTGGGGGAGACCCAGTACTTC.

V is TRBV27 and J is TRBJ2-7; D gene ambiguous. CDR1 is MNHEY, CDR2 SMNVEV, per germline (reference sequence). The CDR3 contains 16 residues. V lost 7 bases and J 3 bases, leaving 22 bases between the germline ends. In nucleotides, the CDR3 is TGTGCCAGCACCGTATCGGCAGGCCCCTACCGCTACGAGCAGTACTTC. Protein product: CASTVSAGPYRYEQYF.

The chain is built from TRBV19 and TRBJ1-3; 8 bases map to TRBD1. Germline V gene lookup returns CDR1 LNHDA and CDR2 SQIVND (reference sequence). The V segment lost 3 bases and the J segment 3 bases; nucleotides outside the gene matches: 1. CDR3 length: 14 amino acids. CDR3 loop: CASSMGTGGNTIYF. The CDR3 DNA reads TGTGCCAGTAGTATGGGGACAGGTGGAAACACCATATATTTT.

This clone appeared a single time. The chain couples TRBV24-1 to TRBJ1-4; 7 bases are a match to TRBD1. The CDR3 consists of 14 residues. V lost 4 bases to trimming and J lost 3 bases; unmatched junction nucleotides: 1. Per the germline V gene, CDR1 is KGHDR and CDR2 is SFDVKD. In nucleotides, the CDR3 is TGTGCCACCAGTGAAGGGGGCTCTAATGAAAAACTGTTTTTT. This encodes CATSEGGSNEKLFF.

The V and J genes are TRBV11-2 and TRBJ2-5, with 8 bases lining up with TRBD2. Germline V gene data show CDR1 as SGHAT and CDR2 as FQNNGV. The junction had 8 bases not matched to a gene; V was cut back by 3 bases and J by 2 bases. CDR3 size: 16 residues. For the CDR3, the DNA is TGTGCCAGCAGCTTCCTGCGGGGGGCCGCACAAGAGACCCAGTACTTC. Its translation is CASSFLRGAAQETQYF.

V gene TRBV6-2 or TRBV6-3 combines with J gene TRBJ1-1, with D uncertain. CDR3 length: 11 residues. Germline values: CDR1 MNHEY, CDR2 SVGEGT. The V gene lost 5 bases and the J gene lost 2 bases, with 3 bases spanning the gap. CDR3 in amino acids: CASSHNTEAFF. In nucleotides, the CDR3 is TGTGCCAGCAGTCACAACACTGAAGCTTTCTTT.

This chain uses TRBV19 with TRBJ2-5; D gene unclear. The CDR3 is 14 amino acids. CDR1 and CDR2 (germline): LNHDA, SQIVND (reference sequence). V lost 3 bases, J lost 4 bases, and 12 bases lay in between. CDR3 protein: CASSISIKGETQYF. DNA of the CDR3: TGTGCCAGTAGTATCTCCATCAAGGGAGAGACCCAGTACTTC.

The J gene is TRBJ1-2, the V gene TRBV6-5; D possibly corresponds to TRBD1 (5 bases). Between the trimmed V and J ends, which lost 6 bases and 3 bases, there was a span of 11 bases. This CDR3 spans 13 amino acids. The germline V gene encodes CDR1 MNHEY and CDR2 SVGAGI. CDR3 nucleotide sequence: TGTGCCAGCAGCTTGCAAGGGGACTATGGCTACACCTTC. The encoded protein is CASSLQGDYGYTF.

Here the CDR3 DNA reads TGTGCCAGCAGCTTAGGGAAGAACAATCAGCCCCAGCATTTT. Protein product: CASSLGKNNQPQHF. The V gene is TRBV7-2, the J gene TRBJ1-5, with no clear D. CDR1 and CDR2 from the germline V gene are SGHTA and FQGNSA. The CDR3 runs to 14 residues. The V and J ends lost 1 base and 3 bases respectively, with 7 bases between them. The full variable domain, completed using reference TRBV7-2 and TRBJ1-5, is GAGVSQSPSNKVTEKGKDVELRCDPISGHTALYWYRQSLGQGLEFLIYFQGNSAPDKSGLPSDRFSAERTGGSVSTLTIQRTQQEDSAVYLCASSLGKNNQPQHFGDGTRLSIL.

The chain couples TRBV18 to TRBJ2-5, with 11 bases identical to TRBD1. Trimming took 4 bases from V and 5 from J; bases not matched to a gene: 9. CDR1 KGHSH and CDR2 LQKENI come from the germline V gene. The CDR3 consists of 16 residues. CDR3 sequence reads: CASSLNGQGARETQYF. The CDR3, as DNA: TGTGCCAGCTCACTGAATGGACAGGGGGCTAGGGAGACCCAGTACTTC. Full variable domain (remainder filled in from reference TRBV18 and TRBJ2-5): NAGVMQNPRHLVRRRGQEARLRCSPMKGHSHVYWYRQLPEEGLKFMVYLQKENIIDESGMPKERFSAEFPKEGPSILRIQQVVRGDSAAYFCASSLNGQGARETQYFGPGTRLLVL.

This clone has just one count. J is TRBJ1-1 and V is TRBV4-3, with D uncertain. V was shortened by 2 bases and J by 6 bases, with 10 bases between the two germline ends. Germline V gives CDR1 LGHNA, CDR2 YSLEER. The CDR3 spans 13 residues. The CDR3 DNA sequence: TGCGCCAGCAGCCAACTCCGGGCCGCTGAAGCTTTCTTT. Amino acids: CASSQLRAAEAFF.